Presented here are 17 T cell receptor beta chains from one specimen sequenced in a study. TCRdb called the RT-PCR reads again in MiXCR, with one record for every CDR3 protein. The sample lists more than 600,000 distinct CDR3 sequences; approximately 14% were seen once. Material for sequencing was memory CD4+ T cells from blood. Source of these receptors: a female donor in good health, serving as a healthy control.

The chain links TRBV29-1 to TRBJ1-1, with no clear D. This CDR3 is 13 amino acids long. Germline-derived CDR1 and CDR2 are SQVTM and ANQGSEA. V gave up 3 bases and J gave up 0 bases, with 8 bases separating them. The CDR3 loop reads CSVDRSMNTEAFF. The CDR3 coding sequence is TGCAGCGTTGACCGCAGCATGAACACTGAAGCTTTCTTT.

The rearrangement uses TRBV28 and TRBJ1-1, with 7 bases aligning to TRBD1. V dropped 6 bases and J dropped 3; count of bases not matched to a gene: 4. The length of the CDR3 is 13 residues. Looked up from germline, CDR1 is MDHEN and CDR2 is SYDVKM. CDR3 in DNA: TGTGCCAGCAGGCGGGACAGAGACACTGAAGCTTTCTTT. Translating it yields CASRRDRDTEAFF.

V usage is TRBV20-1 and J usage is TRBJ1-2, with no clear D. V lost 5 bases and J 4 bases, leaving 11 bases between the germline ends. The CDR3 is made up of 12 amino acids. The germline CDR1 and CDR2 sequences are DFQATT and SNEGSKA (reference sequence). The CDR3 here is CSADTDGYGYTF. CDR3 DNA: TGCAGTGCTGATACAGACGGCTATGGCTACACCTTC.

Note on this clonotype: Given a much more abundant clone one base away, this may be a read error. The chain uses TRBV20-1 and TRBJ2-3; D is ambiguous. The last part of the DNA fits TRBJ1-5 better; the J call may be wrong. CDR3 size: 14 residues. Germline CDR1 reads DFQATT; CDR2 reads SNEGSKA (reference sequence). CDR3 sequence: CSAKSGRGIDTQHF. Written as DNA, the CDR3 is TGCAGTGCCAAGAGCGGGAGAGGGATAGATACGCAGCATTTT.

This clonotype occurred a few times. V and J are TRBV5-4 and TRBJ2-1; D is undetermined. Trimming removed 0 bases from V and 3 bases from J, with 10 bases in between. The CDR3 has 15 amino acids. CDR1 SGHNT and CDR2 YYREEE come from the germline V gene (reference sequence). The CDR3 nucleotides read TGTGCCAGCAGCTTGGAGGCTACGGTCTACAATGAGCAGTTCTTC. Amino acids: CASSLEATVYNEQFF.

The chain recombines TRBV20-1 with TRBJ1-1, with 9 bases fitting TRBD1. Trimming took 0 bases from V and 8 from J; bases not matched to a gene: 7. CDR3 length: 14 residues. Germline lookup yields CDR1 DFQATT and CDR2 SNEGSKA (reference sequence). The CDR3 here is CSAREPGQGAEAFF. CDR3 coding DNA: TGCAGTGCTAGAGAGCCGGGACAGGGCGCCGAAGCTTTCTTT.

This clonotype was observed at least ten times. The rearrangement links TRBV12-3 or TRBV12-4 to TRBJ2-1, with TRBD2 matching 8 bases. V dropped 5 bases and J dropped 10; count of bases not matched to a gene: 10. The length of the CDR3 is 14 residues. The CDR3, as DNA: TGTGCCAGCAGTATCACCGGGACTAGACTAGAGCAGTTCTTC. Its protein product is CASSITGTRLEQFF.

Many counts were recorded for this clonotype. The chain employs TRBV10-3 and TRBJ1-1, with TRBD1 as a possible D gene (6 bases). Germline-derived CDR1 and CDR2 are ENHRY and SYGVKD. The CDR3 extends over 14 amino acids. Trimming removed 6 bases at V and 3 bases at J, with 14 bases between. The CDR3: CAIREQGRHTEAFF. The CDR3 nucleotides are TGTGCCATCAGGGAACAGGGACGGCACACTGAAGCTTTCTTT.

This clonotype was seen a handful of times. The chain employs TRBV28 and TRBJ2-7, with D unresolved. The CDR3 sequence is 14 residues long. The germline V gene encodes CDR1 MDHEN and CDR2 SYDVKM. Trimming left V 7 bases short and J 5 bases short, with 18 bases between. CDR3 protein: CASNAEEVWNEQYF. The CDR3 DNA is TGTGCCAGCAATGCGGAAGAGGTGTGGAACGAGCAGTACTTC.

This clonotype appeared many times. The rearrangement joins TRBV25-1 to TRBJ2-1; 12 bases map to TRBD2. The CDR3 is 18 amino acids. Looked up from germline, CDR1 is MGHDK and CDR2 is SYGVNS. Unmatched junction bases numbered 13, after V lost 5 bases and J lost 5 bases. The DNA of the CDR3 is TGTGCCAGCAGTCCGACTAGCGGGGGATCCATTCACAACAATGAGCAGTTCTTC. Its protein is CASSPTSGGSIHNNEQFF.

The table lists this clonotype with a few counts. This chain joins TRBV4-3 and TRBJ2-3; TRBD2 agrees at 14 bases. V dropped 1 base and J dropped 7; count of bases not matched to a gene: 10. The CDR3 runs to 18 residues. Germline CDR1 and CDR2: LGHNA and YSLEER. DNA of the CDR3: TGCGCCAGCAGCCAAGCGACTAGCGGGGGGGAGGTCGGATATACGCAGTATTTT. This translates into CASSQATSGGEVGYTQYF.

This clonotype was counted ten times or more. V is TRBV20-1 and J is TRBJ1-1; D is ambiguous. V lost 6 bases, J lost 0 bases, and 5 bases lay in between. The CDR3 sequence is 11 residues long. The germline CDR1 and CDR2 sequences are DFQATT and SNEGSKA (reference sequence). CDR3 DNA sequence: TGCAGTGCCTGGTTGAACACTGAAGCTTTCTTT. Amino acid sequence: CSAWLNTEAFF.

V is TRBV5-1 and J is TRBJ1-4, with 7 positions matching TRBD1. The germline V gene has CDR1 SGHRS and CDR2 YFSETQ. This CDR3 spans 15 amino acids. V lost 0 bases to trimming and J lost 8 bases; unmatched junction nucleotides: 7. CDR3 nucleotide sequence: TGCGCCAGCAGCTTGGATCCGGGACAGAGGGAAAAACTGTTTTTT. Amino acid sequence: CASSLDPGQREKLFF.

The DNA of the CDR3 is TGTGCCAGCAGCGTAGATGGGACAGGGGAGAGTTATGAGCAGTTCTTC. Its protein product is CASSVDGTGESYEQFF. The J gene is TRBJ2-1, the V gene TRBV9; TRBD1 aligns across 10 bases. Germline values: CDR1 SGDLS, CDR2 YYNGEE. Unmatched junction bases numbered 8, after V lost 0 bases and J lost 8 bases. The CDR3 sequence is 16 residues long.

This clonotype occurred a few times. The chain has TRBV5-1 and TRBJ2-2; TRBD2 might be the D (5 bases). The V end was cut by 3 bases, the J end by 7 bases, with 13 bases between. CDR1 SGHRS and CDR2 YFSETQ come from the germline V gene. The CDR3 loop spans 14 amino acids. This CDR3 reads CASSSLSVGGELFF. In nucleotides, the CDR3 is TGCGCCAGCAGCTCTCTTAGCGTCGGCGGGGAGCTGTTTTTT.

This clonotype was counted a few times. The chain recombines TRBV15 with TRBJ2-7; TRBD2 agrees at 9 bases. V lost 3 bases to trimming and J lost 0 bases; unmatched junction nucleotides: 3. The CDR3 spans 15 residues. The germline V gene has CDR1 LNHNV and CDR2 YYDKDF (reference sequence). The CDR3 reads CATSSILAGSYEQYF. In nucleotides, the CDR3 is TGTGCCACCAGCAGCATACTAGCGGGCTCCTACGAGCAGTACTTC. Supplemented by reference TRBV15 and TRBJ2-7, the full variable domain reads DAMVIQNPRYQVTQFGKPVTLSCSQTLNHNVMYWYQQKSSQAPKLLFHYYDKDFNNEADTPDNFQSRRPNTSFCFLDIRSPGLGDTAMYLCATSSILAGSYEQYFGPGTRLTVT.

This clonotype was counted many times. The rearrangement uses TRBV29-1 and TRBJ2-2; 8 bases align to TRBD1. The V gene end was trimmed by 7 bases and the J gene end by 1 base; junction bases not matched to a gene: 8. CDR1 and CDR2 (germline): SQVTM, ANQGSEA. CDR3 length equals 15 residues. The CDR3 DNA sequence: TGCAGCGCGGCCCGGACAGGGTTGAACACCGGGGAGCTGTTTTTT. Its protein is CSAARTGLNTGELFF.